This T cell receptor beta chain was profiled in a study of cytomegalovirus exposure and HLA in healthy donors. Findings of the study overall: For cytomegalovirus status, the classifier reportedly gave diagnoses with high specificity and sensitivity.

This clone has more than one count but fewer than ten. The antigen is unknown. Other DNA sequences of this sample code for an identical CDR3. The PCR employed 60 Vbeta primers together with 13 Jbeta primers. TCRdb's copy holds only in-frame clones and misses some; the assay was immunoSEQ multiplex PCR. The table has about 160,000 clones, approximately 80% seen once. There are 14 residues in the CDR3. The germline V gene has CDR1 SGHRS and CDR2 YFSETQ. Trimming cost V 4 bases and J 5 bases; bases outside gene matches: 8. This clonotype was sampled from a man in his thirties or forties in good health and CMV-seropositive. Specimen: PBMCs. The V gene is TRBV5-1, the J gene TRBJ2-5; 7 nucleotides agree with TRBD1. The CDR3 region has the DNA TGCGCCAGCAGCCCAGGACAGGCAGGGGAGACCCAGTACTTC. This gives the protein CASSPGQAGETQYF.